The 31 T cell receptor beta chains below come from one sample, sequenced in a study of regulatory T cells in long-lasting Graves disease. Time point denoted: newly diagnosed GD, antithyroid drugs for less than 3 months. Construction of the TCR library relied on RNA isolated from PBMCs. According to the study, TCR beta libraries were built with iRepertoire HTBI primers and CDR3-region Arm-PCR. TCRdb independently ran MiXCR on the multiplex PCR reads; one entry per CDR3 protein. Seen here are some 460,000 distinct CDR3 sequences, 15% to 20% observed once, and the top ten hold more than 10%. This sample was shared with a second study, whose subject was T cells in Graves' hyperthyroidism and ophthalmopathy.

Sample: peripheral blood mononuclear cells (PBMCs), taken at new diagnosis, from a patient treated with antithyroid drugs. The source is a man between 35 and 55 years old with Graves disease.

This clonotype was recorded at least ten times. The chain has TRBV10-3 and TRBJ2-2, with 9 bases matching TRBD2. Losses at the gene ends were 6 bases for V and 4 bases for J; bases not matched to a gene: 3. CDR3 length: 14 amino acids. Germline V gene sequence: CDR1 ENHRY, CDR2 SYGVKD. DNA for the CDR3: TGTGCCATCAGCCCGACTAGCGGCACCGGGGAGCTGTTTTTT. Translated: CAISPTSGTGELFF.

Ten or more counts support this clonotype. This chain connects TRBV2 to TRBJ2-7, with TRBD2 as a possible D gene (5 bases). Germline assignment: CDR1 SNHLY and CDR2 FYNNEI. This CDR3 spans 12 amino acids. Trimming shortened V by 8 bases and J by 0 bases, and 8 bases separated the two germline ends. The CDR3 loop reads CASLRDSYEQYF. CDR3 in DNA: TGTGCCAGCCTCCGGGACTCCTACGAGCAGTACTTC.

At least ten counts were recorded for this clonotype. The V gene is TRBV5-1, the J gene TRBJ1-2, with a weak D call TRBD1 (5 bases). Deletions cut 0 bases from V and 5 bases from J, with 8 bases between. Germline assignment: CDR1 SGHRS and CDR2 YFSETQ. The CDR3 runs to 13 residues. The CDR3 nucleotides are TGCGCCAGCAGCTTGGAGACAGCTTATGGCTACACCTTC. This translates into CASSLETAYGYTF.

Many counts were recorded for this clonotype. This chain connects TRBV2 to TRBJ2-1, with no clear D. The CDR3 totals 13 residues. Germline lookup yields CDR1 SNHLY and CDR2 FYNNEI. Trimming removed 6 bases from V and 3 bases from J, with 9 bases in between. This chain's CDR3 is CASRDSSYNEQFF. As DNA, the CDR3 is TGTGCCAGCAGGGATAGTAGCTACAATGAGCAGTTCTTC.

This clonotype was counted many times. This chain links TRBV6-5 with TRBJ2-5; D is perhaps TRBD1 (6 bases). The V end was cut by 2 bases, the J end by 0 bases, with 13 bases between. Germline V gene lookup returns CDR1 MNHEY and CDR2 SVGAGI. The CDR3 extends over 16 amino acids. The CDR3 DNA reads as TGTGCCAGCAGTTACGGGGGCTCTTGGTACCAAGAGACCCAGTACTTC. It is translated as CASSYGGSWYQETQYF.

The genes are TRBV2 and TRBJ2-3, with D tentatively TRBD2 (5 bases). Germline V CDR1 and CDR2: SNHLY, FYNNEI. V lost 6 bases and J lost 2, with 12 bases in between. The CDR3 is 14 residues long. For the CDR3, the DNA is TGTGCCAGCAGAAAGGACTCCTACACAGATACGCAGTATTTT. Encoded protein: CASRKDSYTDTQYF.

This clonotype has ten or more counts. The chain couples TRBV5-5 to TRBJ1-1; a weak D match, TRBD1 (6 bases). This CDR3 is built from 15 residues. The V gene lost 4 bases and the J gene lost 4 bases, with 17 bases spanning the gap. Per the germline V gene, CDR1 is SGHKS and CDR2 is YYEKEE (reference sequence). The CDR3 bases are TGTGCCAGCAGCCAATTCGACAGGTCGGTCACTGAAGCTTTCTTT. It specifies CASSQFDRSVTEAFF.

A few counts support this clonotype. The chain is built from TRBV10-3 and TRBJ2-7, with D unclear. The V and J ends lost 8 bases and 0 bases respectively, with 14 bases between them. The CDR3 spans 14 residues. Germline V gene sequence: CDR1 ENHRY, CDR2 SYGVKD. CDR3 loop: CAIQEARSSYEQYF. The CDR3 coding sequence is TGTGCCATCCAAGAGGCCCGAAGCTCCTACGAGCAGTACTTC.

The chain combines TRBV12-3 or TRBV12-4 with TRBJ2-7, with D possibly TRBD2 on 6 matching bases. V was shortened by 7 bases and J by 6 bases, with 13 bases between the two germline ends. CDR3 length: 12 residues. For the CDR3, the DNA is TGTGCCAGCAAGCGGGCAGAGGGCGAGCAGTACTTC. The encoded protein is CASKRAEGEQYF.

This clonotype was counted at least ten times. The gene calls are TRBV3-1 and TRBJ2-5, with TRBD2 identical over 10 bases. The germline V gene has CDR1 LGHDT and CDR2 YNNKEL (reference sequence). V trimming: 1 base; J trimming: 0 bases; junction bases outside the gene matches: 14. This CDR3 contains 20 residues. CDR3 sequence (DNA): TGTGCCAGCAGCCAAGGGAGGTGGACTAGCGGAGACTCGTACCAAGAGACCCAGTACTTC. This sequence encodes CASSQGRWTSGDSYQETQYF.

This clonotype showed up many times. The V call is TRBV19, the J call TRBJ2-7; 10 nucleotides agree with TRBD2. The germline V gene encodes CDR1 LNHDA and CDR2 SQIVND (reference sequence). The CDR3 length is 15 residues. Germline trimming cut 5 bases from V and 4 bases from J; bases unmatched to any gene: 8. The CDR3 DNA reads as TGTGCCAGTAGTGGACGACTAGCGGGCTTTTACGAGCAGTACTTC. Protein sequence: CASSGRLAGFYEQYF.

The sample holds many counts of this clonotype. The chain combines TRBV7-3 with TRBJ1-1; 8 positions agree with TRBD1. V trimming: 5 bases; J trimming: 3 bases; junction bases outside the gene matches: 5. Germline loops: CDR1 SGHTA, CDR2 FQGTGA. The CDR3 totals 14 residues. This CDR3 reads CASSNTGGDTEAFF. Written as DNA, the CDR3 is TGTGCCAGCAGCAACACAGGGGGGGACACTGAAGCTTTCTTT.

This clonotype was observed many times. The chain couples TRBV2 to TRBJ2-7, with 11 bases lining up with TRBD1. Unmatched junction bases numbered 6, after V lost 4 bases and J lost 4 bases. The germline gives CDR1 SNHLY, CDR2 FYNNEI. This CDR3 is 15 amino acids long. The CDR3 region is CASSAGQGGLYEQYF. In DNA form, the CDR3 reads TGTGCCAGCAGTGCGGGACAGGGGGGATTGTACGAGCAGTACTTC.

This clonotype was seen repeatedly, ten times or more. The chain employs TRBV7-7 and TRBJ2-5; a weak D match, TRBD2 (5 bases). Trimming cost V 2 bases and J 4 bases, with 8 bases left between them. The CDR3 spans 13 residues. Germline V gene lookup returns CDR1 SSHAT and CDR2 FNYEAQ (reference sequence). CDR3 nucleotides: TGTGCCAGCAGCTTACACCGGGGAGAGACCCAGTACTTC. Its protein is CASSLHRGETQYF.

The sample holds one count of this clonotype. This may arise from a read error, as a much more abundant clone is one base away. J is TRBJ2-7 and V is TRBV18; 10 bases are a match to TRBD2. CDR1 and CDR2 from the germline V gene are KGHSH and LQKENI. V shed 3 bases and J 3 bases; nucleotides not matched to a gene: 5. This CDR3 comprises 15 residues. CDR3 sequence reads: CASSPLAGECYEQYF. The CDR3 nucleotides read TGTGCCAGCTCACCCCTAGCGGGAGAATGCTACGAGCAGTACTTC.

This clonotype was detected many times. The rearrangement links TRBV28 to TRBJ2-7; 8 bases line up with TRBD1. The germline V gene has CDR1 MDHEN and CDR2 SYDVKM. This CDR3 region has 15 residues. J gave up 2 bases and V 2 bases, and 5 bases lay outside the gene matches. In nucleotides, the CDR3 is TGTGCCAGCAGTTTAGCAGGGGGCATTCCCTACGAGCAGTACTTC. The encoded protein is CASSLAGGIPYEQYF.

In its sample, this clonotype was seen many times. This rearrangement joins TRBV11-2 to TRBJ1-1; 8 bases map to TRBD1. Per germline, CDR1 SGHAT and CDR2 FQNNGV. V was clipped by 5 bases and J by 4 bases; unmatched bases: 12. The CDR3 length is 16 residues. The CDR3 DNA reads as TGTGCCAGCAGCCGGACGACAGGGGCGGAAAGCACTGAAGCTTTCTTT. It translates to CASSRTTGAESTEAFF.

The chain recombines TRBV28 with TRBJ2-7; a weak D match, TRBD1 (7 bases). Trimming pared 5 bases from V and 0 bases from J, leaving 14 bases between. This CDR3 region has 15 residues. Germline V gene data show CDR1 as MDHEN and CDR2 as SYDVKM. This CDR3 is CASSLLQGGSYEQYF. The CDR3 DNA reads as TGTGCCAGCAGTCTTCTCCAGGGGGGCTCCTACGAGCAGTACTTC.

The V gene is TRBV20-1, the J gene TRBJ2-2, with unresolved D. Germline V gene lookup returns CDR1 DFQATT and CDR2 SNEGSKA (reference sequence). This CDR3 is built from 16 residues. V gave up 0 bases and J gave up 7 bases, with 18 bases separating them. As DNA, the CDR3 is TGCAGTGCTAGAGATCCCCTCTCTTTTTCGGACGGGGAGCTGTTTTTT. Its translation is CSARDPLSFSDGELFF.

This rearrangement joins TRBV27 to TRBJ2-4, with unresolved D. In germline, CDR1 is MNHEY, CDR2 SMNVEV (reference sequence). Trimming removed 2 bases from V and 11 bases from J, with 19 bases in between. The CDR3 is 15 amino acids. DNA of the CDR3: TGTGCCAGCAGTTTAGGACGAGGTAGCTCCCTTGTTCAGTACTTC. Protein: CASSLGRGSSLVQYF.

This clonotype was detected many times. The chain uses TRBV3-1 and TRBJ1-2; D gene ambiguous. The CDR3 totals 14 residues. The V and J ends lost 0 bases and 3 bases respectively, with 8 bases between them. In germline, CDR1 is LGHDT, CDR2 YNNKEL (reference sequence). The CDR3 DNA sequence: TGTGCCAGCAGCCAAGATAACAGCTACTATGGCTACACCTTC. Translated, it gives CASSQDNSYYGYTF.

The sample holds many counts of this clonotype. CDR3 sequence: CASSSTDRVPEAFF. The CDR3 coding sequence is TGTGCCAGCAGCTCCACAGACAGGGTCCCTGAAGCTTTCTTT. The V gene is TRBV13, the J gene TRBJ1-1, with 7 bases aligning to TRBD1. Per germline, CDR1 PRHDT and CDR2 FYEKMQ (reference sequence). After removal of 4 bases from V and 6 bases from J, the junction contained 8 bases not matched to a gene. CDR3 size: 14 residues.

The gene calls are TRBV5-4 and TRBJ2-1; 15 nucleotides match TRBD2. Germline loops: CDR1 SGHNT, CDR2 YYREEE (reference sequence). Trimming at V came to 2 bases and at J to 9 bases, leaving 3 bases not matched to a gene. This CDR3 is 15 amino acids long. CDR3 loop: CASSFPGLAGGEQFF. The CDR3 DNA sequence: TGTGCCAGCAGCTTTCCGGGACTAGCGGGAGGTGAGCAGTTCTTC. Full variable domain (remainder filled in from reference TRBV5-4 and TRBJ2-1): ETGVTQSPTHLIKTRGQQVTLRCSSQSGHNTVSWYQQALGQGPQFIFQYYREEENGRGNFPPRFSGLQFPNYSSELNVNALELDDSALYLCASSFPGLAGGEQFFGPGTRLTVL.

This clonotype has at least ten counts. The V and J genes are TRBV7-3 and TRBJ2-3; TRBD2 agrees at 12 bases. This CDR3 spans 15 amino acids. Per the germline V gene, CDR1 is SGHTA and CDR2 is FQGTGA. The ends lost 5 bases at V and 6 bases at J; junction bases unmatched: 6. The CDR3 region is CASSRTSGKRDTQYF. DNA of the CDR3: TGTGCCAGCAGCCGGACTAGCGGGAAAAGGGATACGCAGTATTTT. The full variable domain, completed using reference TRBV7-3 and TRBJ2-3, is GAGVSQTPSNKVTEKGKYVELRCDPISGHTALYWYRQSLGQGPEFLIYFQGTGAADDSGLPNDRFFAVRPEGSVSTLKIQRTERGDSAVYLCASSRTSGKRDTQYFGPGTRLTVL.

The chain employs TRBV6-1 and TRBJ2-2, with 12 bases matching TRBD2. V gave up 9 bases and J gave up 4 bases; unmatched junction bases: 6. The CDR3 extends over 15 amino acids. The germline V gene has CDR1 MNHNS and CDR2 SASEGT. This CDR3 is CASRLAGGSTGELFF. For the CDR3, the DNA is TGTGCCAGTAGGCTAGCGGGAGGGAGCACCGGGGAGCTGTTTTTT.

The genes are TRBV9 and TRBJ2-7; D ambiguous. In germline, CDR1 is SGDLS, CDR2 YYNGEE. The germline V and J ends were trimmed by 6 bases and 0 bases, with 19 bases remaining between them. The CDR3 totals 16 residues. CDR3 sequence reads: CASISTMDDHSYEQYF. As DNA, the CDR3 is TGTGCCAGCATCTCCACCATGGACGATCACTCCTACGAGCAGTACTTC.

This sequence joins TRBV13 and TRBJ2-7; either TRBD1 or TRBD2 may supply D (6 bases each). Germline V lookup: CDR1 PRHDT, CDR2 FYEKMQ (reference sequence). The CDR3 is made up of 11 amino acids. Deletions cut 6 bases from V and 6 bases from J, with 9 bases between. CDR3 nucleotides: TGTGCCAGCAGAGGGGGGATCGAGCAGTACTTC. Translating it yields CASRGGIEQYF.

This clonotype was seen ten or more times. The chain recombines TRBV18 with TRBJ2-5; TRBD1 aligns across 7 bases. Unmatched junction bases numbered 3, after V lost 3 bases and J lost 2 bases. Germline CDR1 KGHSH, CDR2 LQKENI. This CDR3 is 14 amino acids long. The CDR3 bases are TGTGCCAGCTCACCTGGGACAGAGCAAGAGACCCAGTACTTC. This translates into CASSPGTEQETQYF.

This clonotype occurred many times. CDR3 in amino acids: CASSTRVGFLTEAFF. CDR3 sequence (DNA): TGCGCCAGCAGCACCCGGGTCGGGTTTCTCACTGAAGCTTTCTTT. V usage is TRBV5-1 and J usage is TRBJ1-1; D unclear. The CDR3 covers 15 residues. With 4 bases removed from V and 4 bases from J, the gap between germline ends came to 17 bases. Germline V gene data show CDR1 as SGHRS and CDR2 as YFSETQ.

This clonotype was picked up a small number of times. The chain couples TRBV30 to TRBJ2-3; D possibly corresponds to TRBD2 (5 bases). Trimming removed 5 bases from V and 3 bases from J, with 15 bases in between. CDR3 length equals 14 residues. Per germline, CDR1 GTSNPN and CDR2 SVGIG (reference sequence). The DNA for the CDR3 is TGTGCCTGGGCAACTAGGGTTTGGACAGATACGCAGTATTTT. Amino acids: CAWATRVWTDTQYF.

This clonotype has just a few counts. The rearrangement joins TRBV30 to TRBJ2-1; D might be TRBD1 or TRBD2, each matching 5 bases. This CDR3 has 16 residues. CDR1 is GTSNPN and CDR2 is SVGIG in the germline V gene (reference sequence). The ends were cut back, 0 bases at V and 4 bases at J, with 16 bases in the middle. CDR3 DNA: TGTGCCTGGAGTGTATGGCCCGGGACGGATTACAATGAGCAGTTCTTC. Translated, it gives CAWSVWPGTDYNEQFF.